Sequencing of this T cell receptor beta chain was carried out in a study of Graves' ophthalmopathy and Graves' hyperthyroidism. About the research overall: The study drew peripheral blood at initial diagnosis, before any treatment. Whole-study results and caveats: Detection in blood was also observed for most expanded thyroid clonotypes above 0.001 frequency. Ophthalmopathy progression cases were predicted by the model with roughly 70% sensitivity and 72% to 80% specificity.

V was pared by 5 bases and J by 6 bases, with 11 bases between. Per germline, CDR1 SGHTA and CDR2 FQGNSA. The CDR3 is 13 amino acids. This clonotype was seen ten or more times. Its antigen is not known. CDR3 regions of TCR beta were amplified from RNA transcripts. First-round RT-PCR with HTBI primers preceded a second-round multiplex PCR. TCRdb recomputed calls from the multiplex PCR reads with MiXCR, one row per CDR3 protein. The repertoire holds 400,000 or so distinct CDR3 sequences, just over 15% seen once, with around 7% in the top ten. Source material: peripheral blood. The chain combines TRBV7-2 with TRBJ2-1; D is perhaps TRBD1 (6 bases). This clonotype was sampled from a woman between 18 and 29 years old with stable Graves' hyperthyroidism. CDR3 sequence: CASSAQGSNEQFF. The CDR3 DNA is TGTGCCAGCAGCGCGCAGGGGAGCAATGAGCAGTTCTTC.